This is a list of T cell receptor beta chains from one sample in a study of prognosis after radiotherapy for stage I lung cancer. TCRdb reprocessed the multiplex PCR reads via MiXCR and lists one record per CDR3 protein. The sample lists around 59,000 distinct CDR3 sequences, 26% seen once, with more than 6.5% in the top ten. Sequenced material: PBMCs, taken before or after stereotactic body radiation therapy (not recorded which). The receptors derive from a donor over 45 with non-small cell lung cancer. Each CDR3 is given with its conserved first and last residue. A D gene is named only where the DNA matches it firmly. Some rows mark clone size as missing; the rest say once, few, many or name a class of expanded clone.

length,D,size,V,J,CDR3,DNA
17,-,many,TRBV20-1,TRBJ2-6,CSATGGQRALGANVLTF,TGCAGTGCTACGGGTGGACAGCGCGCATTGGGGGCCAACGTCCTGACTTTC
14,-,-,TRBV7-2,TRBJ2-7,CASSWRRRYYEQYF,TGTGCCAGCAGTTGGAGACGCCGCTACTACGAGCAGTACTTC
16,-,many,TRBV13,TRBJ1-1,CASSYSGTPMNTEAFF,TGTGCCAGCAGCTATTCCGGGACACCAATGAACACTGAAGCTTTCTTT
13,TRBD1,many,TRBV6-2/TRBV6-3,TRBJ2-7,CASSRQGYYEQYF,TGTGCCAGCAGTCGACAGGGCTACTACGAGCAGTACTTC
14,-,many,TRBV27,TRBJ1-2,CASSSPGSNYGYTF,TGTGCCAGCAGCTCCCCGGGCAGTAACTATGGCTACACCTTC
14,TRBD1,once,TRBV12-3/TRBV12-4,TRBJ1-5,CDSTSTGINHPQHF,TGTGACAGCACCTCGACAGGGATTAATCATCCCCAGCATTTT
16,TRBD2,-,TRBV6-2/TRBV6-3,TRBJ2-1,CASSHTGLAAGNEQFF,TGTGCCAGCAGTCACACCGGACTAGCGGCGGGAAATGAGCAGTTCTTC
12,-,many,TRBV5-1,TRBJ2-5,CASSLVGETQYF,TGCGCCAGCAGCTTGGTTGGGGAGACCCAGTACTTC
14,TRBD1,many,TRBV5-1,TRBJ1-2,CASSSGQGRNGYTF,TGCGCCAGCAGCTCCGGACAGGGGCGGAATGGCTACACCTTC
16,-,many,TRBV6-6,TRBJ2-5,CASSYSVSRSGETQYF,TGTGCCAGCAGTTACTCGGTATCTCGTAGCGGAGAGACCCAGTACTTC
14,-,many,TRBV6-1,TRBJ1-2,CASRGQGRDYGYTF,TGTGCCAGCAGGGGGCAGGGTAGGGACTATGGCTACACCTTC
14,-,many,TRBV20-1,TRBJ2-3,CSVKSSGPTDTQYF,TGCAGTGTCAAAAGCAGCGGACCCACAGATACGCAGTATTTT
19,TRBD2,few,TRBV4-2,TRBJ2-7,CASSQDGSGGAMVAYEQYF,TGTGCCAGCAGCCAGGACGGGAGCGGGGGGGCTATGGTAGCCTACGAGCAGTACTTC
13,TRBD1,many,TRBV6-1,TRBJ1-1,CASRSGGGGEAFF,TGTGCCAGCAGATCAGGGGGCGGGGGTGAAGCTTTCTTT
13,-,many,TRBV6-9,TRBJ2-3,CATRTGGTDTQYF,TGTGCCACCAGGACGGGGGGCACAGATACGCAGTATTTT
15,-,medium-sized,TRBV6-2/TRBV6-3,TRBJ2-1,CASSPAGRQYNEQFF,TGTGCCAGCTCCCCCGCGGGACGGCAATACAATGAGCAGTTCTTC
14,-,many,TRBV18,TRBJ2-5,CASSPPWRRETQYF,TGTGCCAGCTCACCCCCGTGGAGGCGAGAGACCCAGTACTTC
12,-,many,TRBV5-8,TRBJ2-5,CASSLPLETQYF,TGTGCCAGCAGCTTGCCCCTAGAGACCCAGTACTTC
14,-,many,TRBV6-5,TRBJ1-5,CASSSGPPRQPQHF,TGTGCCAGCAGTTCAGGACCCCCGCGGCAGCCCCAGCATTTT
14,TRBD1,many,TRBV20-1,TRBJ1-1,CSAHPGTGNTEAFF,TGCAGTGCCCACCCGGGGACAGGGAACACTGAAGCTTTCTTT
16,TRBD2,many,TRBV6-2/TRBV6-3,TRBJ2-3,CASNPGLGTITDTQYF,TGTGCCAGCAATCCGGGACTAGGAACTATCACAGATACGCAGTATTTT
17,-,many,TRBV3-2,TRBJ2-3,CASSPPRTFPSTDTQYF,TGTGCCAGCAGCCCACCGCGGACTTTTCCCTCCACAGATACGCAGTATTTT
14,-,many,TRBV6-1,TRBJ2-5,CASSTWDNQETQYF,TGTGCCAGCAGTACCTGGGACAACCAAGAGACCCAGTACTTC
16,-,-,TRBV5-5,TRBJ2-5,CASSSTPQGGGENQYF,TGTGCCAGCAGTTCCACGCCCCAGGGAGGCGGAGAGAACCAGTACTTC
15,TRBD2,many,TRBV2,TRBJ2-1,CASSELAGGGNEQFF,TGTGCCAGCAGTGAGCTAGCGGGGGGTGGGAATGAGCAGTTCTTC
15,-,many,TRBV19,TRBJ2-1,CASSIGVSSYNEQFF,TGTGCCAGTAGTATCGGGGTGAGCTCCTACAATGAGCAGTTCTTC
13,TRBD1,many,TRBV7-2,TRBJ1-2,CASNLQGMSGYTF,TGTGCCAGCAATCTACAGGGGATGTCTGGCTACACCTTC
15,-,many,TRBV20-1,TRBJ1-1,CSALAGGVINTEAFF,TGCAGTGCTCTTGCCGGGGGGGTAATAAACACTGAAGCTTTCTTT
15,TRBD1,many,TRBV2,TRBJ1-3,CASSPRTGGGNTIYF,TGTGCCAGCAGTCCCCGGACAGGGGGCGGAAACACCATATATTTT
14,-,many,TRBV10-3,TRBJ1-2,CAISRAGENYGYTF,TGTGCCATCAGTAGGGCAGGGGAGAACTATGGCTACACCTTC
12,-,many,TRBV7-9,TRBJ2-7,CASSPTGTSPTF,TGTGCCAGCAGCCCGACCGGGACATCCCCCACTTTC
15,-,many,TRBV12-3/TRBV12-4,TRBJ2-7,CASECDPGGTYEQYF,TGTGCCAGCGAATGTGACCCGGGCGGAACCTACGAGCAGTACTTC
15,TRBD2,many,TRBV6-1,TRBJ2-1,CASRQGLAGINEQFF,TGTGCCAGCAGACAAGGACTAGCGGGGATCAATGAGCAGTTCTTC
12,-,many,TRBV6-1,TRBJ1-1,CASKVMNTEAFF,TGTGCCAGCAAAGTCATGAACACTGAAGCTTTCTTT
15,TRBD1,medium-sized,TRBV5-1,TRBJ2-3,CASSLGDSRADTQYF,TGCGCCAGCAGCTTAGGGGACAGTAGGGCCGATACGCAGTATTTT